The 29 T cell receptor beta chains listed next were all sequenced from one sample in a study of neurological immune-mediated disorders. Using its own MiXCR run on the 5' RACE reads, TCRdb lists one record per CDR3 protein. The data hold about 16,000 distinct CDR3 sequences, with roughly 22% observed a single time. Sample: PBMCs. Receptors originate from a man in his fifties in good health.

In its sample, this clonotype ranks as medium-sized. The rearrangement joins TRBV7-9 to TRBJ2-7, with a possible D match to TRBD2 (5 bases). The CDR3 is 13 residues long. V gave up 5 bases and J gave up 6 bases, with 14 bases separating them. CDR1 and CDR2 (germline): SEHNR, FQNEAQ (reference sequence). CDR3 nucleotides: TGTGCCAGCAGCCGGACCGATGAGGGCGAGCAGTACTTC. It encodes CASSRTDEGEQYF.

This clonotype was observed at least ten times. The rearrangement joins TRBV5-1 to TRBJ1-5; possible D gene TRBD1, 5 bases. Trimming pared 0 bases from V and 5 bases from J, leaving 12 bases between. The germline gives CDR1 SGHRS, CDR2 YFSETQ. The length of the CDR3 is 15 residues. The CDR3 spells CASSLAAGRDQPQHF. CDR3 nucleotide sequence: TGCGCCAGCAGCTTGGCGGCAGGGCGGGATCAGCCCCAGCATTTT.

Many counts were recorded for this clonotype. The chain uses TRBV6-6 and TRBJ2-3, with 8 bases that match TRBD1. Germline assignment: CDR1 MNHNY and CDR2 SVGAGI (reference sequence). Trimming removed 6 bases from V and 1 base from J; junction bases left unmatched: 3. The CDR3 runs to 14 residues. CDR3 DNA sequence: TGTGCCAGCAGACCGACAGGGGGCACAGATACGCAGTATTTT. Its translation is CASRPTGGTDTQYF.

This clonotype was counted ten times or more. The rearrangement uses TRBV7-2 and TRBJ1-1; the D is unclear. The CDR3 has 14 residues. Looked up from germline, CDR1 is SGHTA and CDR2 is FQGNSA. V was trimmed by 2 bases and J by 1 base, leaving 8 bases between them. The DNA of the CDR3 is TGTGCCAGCAGCTTACTCAGAGGGAACACTGAAGCTTTCTTT. Its translation: CASSLLRGNTEAFF.

In its sample, this clonotype ranks as medium-sized. The V gene is TRBV5-1, the J gene TRBJ2-2; 10 nucleotides align to TRBD2. The V gene end was trimmed by 4 bases and the J gene end by 4 bases; junction bases not matched to a gene: 7. CDR3 length: 16 residues. Germline CDR1 reads SGHRS; CDR2 reads YFSETQ. CDR3 region: CASSNIAGGVTGELFF. In nucleotides, the CDR3 is TGCGCCAGCAGCAATATAGCGGGAGGAGTCACCGGGGAGCTGTTTTTT.

This clonotype was counted many times. V usage is TRBV20-1 and J usage is TRBJ2-7; D may be TRBD2 (5 bases). V dropped 7 bases and J dropped 0 bases, with 7 bases sitting between them. The germline gives CDR1 DFQATT, CDR2 SNEGSKA (reference sequence). The CDR3 contains 11 residues. The CDR3: CSGLASYEQYF. CDR3 bases: TGCAGTGGGCTAGCCTCCTACGAGCAGTACTTC.

This clonotype was recorded many times. The rearrangement uses TRBV4-1 and TRBJ2-2, with D possibly being TRBD1 (5 bases). The CDR3 spans 17 residues. V was clipped by 7 bases and J by 0 bases, with 18 bases between them. CDR1 MGHRA and CDR2 YSYEKL come from the germline V gene. The CDR3 loop reads CASKPSRGITNTGELFF. Written as DNA, the CDR3 is TGCGCCAGCAAACCCTCTAGGGGCATAACGAACACCGGGGAGCTGTTTTTT.

The sample holds many counts of this clonotype. The chain recombines TRBV20-1 with TRBJ2-7, with 10 bases fitting TRBD2. The CDR3 has 15 residues. V shed 0 bases, J shed 6 bases, and the junction held 8 bases outside the gene matches. Germline-derived CDR1 and CDR2 are DFQATT and SNEGSKA (reference sequence). The DNA of the CDR3 is TGCAGTGCTAGAGATTTCAGCGGGAGGGCCTTCGAGCAGTACTTC. Protein sequence: CSARDFSGRAFEQYF.

This clonotype was counted at least ten times. The rearrangement uses TRBV20-1 and TRBJ1-1; tentatively, D is TRBD1 (5 bases). Germline values: CDR1 DFQATT, CDR2 SNEGSKA (reference sequence). This CDR3 contains 12 residues. Trimming removed 5 bases from V and 2 bases from J, with 9 bases in between. The CDR3 nucleotides are TGCAGTGCTGCCAGGGATAACACTGAAGCTTTCTTT. As protein: CSAARDNTEAFF.

DNA for the CDR3: TGCGCCAGCAGCTTGGTGGGTCAGGGAGGCTATGGCTACACCTTC. It yields the protein CASSLVGQGGYGYTF. The chain is built from TRBV5-1 and TRBJ1-2, with a weak D call TRBD1 (5 bases). Germline V gene data show CDR1 as SGHRS and CDR2 as YFSETQ. This CDR3 has 15 residues. V was pared by 0 bases and J by 4 bases, with 13 bases between.

This clonotype has ten or more counts. V gene TRBV28 combines with J gene TRBJ2-3; tentative D call: TRBD2 (5 bases). CDR3 length equals 12 residues. Germline CDR1 MDHEN, CDR2 SYDVKM. V was cut by 6 bases and J by 5 bases, with 9 bases left in between. The CDR3 sequence: CASRQRGDTQYF. CDR3 sequence (DNA): TGTGCCAGCAGGCAACGGGGAGATACGCAGTATTTT.

The chain combines TRBV29-1 with TRBJ2-1; 9 positions match TRBD1. The CDR3 is made up of 14 amino acids. V shed 7 bases, J shed 9 bases, and the junction held 13 bases outside the gene matches. CDR1 SQVTM and CDR2 ANQGSEA come from the germline V gene. CDR3 DNA sequence: TGCAGCGGGAAACAGGGGGCGTCACTCGGTGAGCAGTTCTTC. Translated, it gives CSGKQGASLGEQFF.

This clonotype was seen a single time. The chain links TRBV12-3 or TRBV12-4 to TRBJ2-1; 12 bases are a match to TRBD2. This CDR3 spans 17 amino acids. The ends lost 6 bases at V and 7 bases at J; junction bases unmatched: 13. The CDR3 here is CASRRQGGLAGGNEQFF. For the CDR3, the DNA is TGTGCCAGCAGAAGACAGGGAGGGCTAGCGGGAGGGAATGAGCAGTTCTTC.

This clonotype is judged medium-sized (0.01 to 0.1%). The chain combines TRBV5-1 with TRBJ2-7, with D possibly being TRBD1 or TRBD2 (5 bases each). Trimming removed 3 bases at V and 0 bases at J, with 10 bases between. The CDR3 is 14 residues long. Germline V lookup: CDR1 SGHRS, CDR2 YFSETQ. In DNA, the CDR3 is TGCGCCAGCAGCTATGAGGGGATCTCCTACGAGCAGTACTTC. Translated: CASSYEGISYEQYF.

This clonotype was found many times. The rearrangement joins TRBV6-6 to TRBJ2-3; D call uncertain. The V gene's germline CDR1 is MNHNY and CDR2 SVGAGI (reference sequence). The CDR3 consists of 18 residues. The V and J ends lost 2 bases and 1 base respectively, with 19 bases between them. The CDR3 region is CASSYVTPGLRGTDTQYF. The CDR3 DNA is TGTGCCAGCAGTTACGTTACCCCGGGTTTGAGAGGCACAGATACGCAGTATTTT.

The chain couples TRBV9 to TRBJ1-6; 8 bases fit TRBD1. J was trimmed by 11 bases and V by 2 bases; bases with no gene match: 15. From germline, CDR1 is SGDLS and CDR2 YYNGEE. The CDR3 is made up of 17 amino acids. CDR3 sequence reads: CASSVLLSGQGSTPLHF. Here the CDR3 DNA reads TGTGCCAGCAGCGTCCTGTTGTCTGGACAGGGATCAACACCCCTCCACTTT.

The rearrangement joins TRBV20-1 to TRBJ2-7; D possibly corresponds to TRBD2 (6 bases). Germline V gene data show CDR1 as DFQATT and CDR2 as SNEGSKA (reference sequence). Trimming removed 5 bases from V and 7 bases from J, with 9 bases in between. The CDR3 is 10 amino acids. CDR3 sequence reads: CSARGREQYF. The CDR3 nucleotides read TGCAGTGCTCGAGGGAGGGAGCAGTACTTC.

In its sample, this clonotype was seen many times. The chain couples TRBV20-1 to TRBJ2-7, with D possibly matching TRBD1 (7 bases). The CDR3 consists of 16 residues. Per the germline V gene, CDR1 is DFQATT and CDR2 is SNEGSKA (reference sequence). Here the CDR3 reads CRPQGGLSPPTWEQYF. The CDR3 DNA follows: TGCAGGCCCCAGGGGGGTCTTTCCCCTCCTACGTGGGAGCAGTACTTC.

This clonotype ranks as medium-sized (0.01 to 0.1%). This rearrangement joins TRBV7-3 to TRBJ2-1; TRBD2 agrees at 9 bases. The CDR3 is 19 residues long. The V gene end was trimmed by 1 base and the J gene end by 0 bases; junction bases not matched to a gene: 10. Germline V lookup: CDR1 SGHTA, CDR2 FQGTGA. CDR3 loop: CASSLKGTSKPFSYNEQFF. CDR3 sequence (DNA): TGTGCCAGCAGCTTAAAAGGGACTAGCAAACCTTTCTCCTACAATGAGCAGTTCTTC.

This clonotype is judged medium-sized. The chain couples TRBV10-3 to TRBJ2-7; possibly TRBD1 for D (6 bases). V gave up 3 bases and J gave up 1 base, with 16 bases separating them. In germline, CDR1 is ENHRY, CDR2 SYGVKD. The CDR3 has 16 residues. The CDR3 loop is CAISESTGSSSYEQYF. The CDR3 DNA sequence: TGTGCCATCAGTGAAAGTACAGGGAGTTCATCCTACGAGCAGTACTTC.

This clonotype has at least ten counts. The V gene is TRBV7-9, the J gene TRBJ2-7, with D tentatively TRBD1 (5 bases). Deletions cut 3 bases from V and 4 bases from J, with 7 bases between. CDR1 and CDR2 from the germline V gene are SEHNR and FQNEAQ (reference sequence). This CDR3 has 12 residues. The CDR3 sequence: CASSLQGYEQYF. The CDR3 nucleotides are TGTGCCAGCAGCTTGCAGGGATACGAGCAGTACTTC.

This clonotype showed up just a few times. The rearrangement joins TRBV7-9 to TRBJ2-7; D might be TRBD1 (6 bases). CDR3 length: 13 residues. The germline gives CDR1 SEHNR, CDR2 FQNEAQ (reference sequence). Trimming cost V 4 bases and J 3 bases, with 10 bases left between them. CDR3 nucleotides: TGTGCCAGCAGCTCATTGACAGGCTACGAGCAGTACTTC. This encodes CASSSLTGYEQYF. Full variable domain (outside the CDR3, taken from reference TRBV7-9 and TRBJ2-7): DTGVSQNPRHKITKRGQNVTFRCDPISEHNRLYWYRQTLGQGPEFLTYFQNEAQLEKSRLLSDRFSAERPKGSFSTLEIQRTEQGDSAMYLCASSSLTGYEQYFGPGTRLTVT.

The sample holds many counts of this clonotype. This chain uses TRBV4-1 with TRBJ2-2, with D perhaps TRBD1 (6 bases). The V end was cut by 1 base, the J end by 0 bases, with 18 bases between. This CDR3 comprises 19 residues. The germline gives CDR1 MGHRA, CDR2 YSYEKL. This CDR3 is CASSQAPGHSDANTGELFF. The DNA for the CDR3 is TGCGCCAGCAGCCAAGCCCCGGGACACTCAGACGCGAACACCGGGGAGCTGTTTTTT.

Many counts were recorded for this clonotype. This chain connects TRBV18 to TRBJ2-1; D not certain. CDR1 KGHSH and CDR2 LQKENI come from the germline V gene. Trimming left V 1 base short and J 8 bases short, with 6 bases between. The CDR3 length is 12 residues. CDR3 bases: TGTGCCAGCTCACCACGGGCTGATGAGCAGTTCTTC. It codes for CASSPRADEQFF. The full variable domain, completed using reference TRBV18 and TRBJ2-1, is NAGVMQNPRHLVRRRGQEARLRCSPMKGHSHVYWYRQLPEEGLKFMVYLQKENIIDESGMPKERFSAEFPKEGPSILRIQQVVRGDSAAYFCASSPRADEQFFGPGTRLTVL.

Ten or more counts support this clonotype. Written as DNA, the CDR3 is TGTGCCAGCAGCTTAGTTAGCGGGAGGGTCACAGATACGCAGTATTTT. Translation gives CASSLVSGRVTDTQYF. This chain connects TRBV7-2 to TRBJ2-3; 11 bases match TRBD2. J lost 2 bases, V lost 1 base, and 2 bases had no gene match. The germline CDR1 and CDR2 sequences are SGHTA and FQGNSA. The CDR3 totals 16 residues.

The chain combines TRBV24-1 with TRBJ2-1; D may be TRBD1 (5 bases). Germline loops: CDR1 KGHDR, CDR2 SFDVKD. The V and J ends lost 7 bases and 4 bases respectively, with 22 bases between them. The CDR3 consists of 17 residues. The CDR3 region has the DNA TGTGCCACCAGGGCCCACCCCAGGGAAGGAGTTTACAATGAGCAGTTCTTC. Translating gives CATRAHPREGVYNEQFF.

This sequence joins TRBV7-3 and TRBJ1-4, with TRBD1 identical over 7 bases. The CDR3 contains 13 residues. The germline CDR1 and CDR2 sequences are SGHTA and FQGTGA. V was clipped by 6 bases and J by 7 bases; unmatched bases: 5. The CDR3 loop reads CASSTGQLEKLFF. CDR3 sequence (DNA): TGTGCCAGCAGTACGGGACAGCTTGAAAAACTGTTTTTT. Full variable domain (rest looked up from reference TRBV7-3 and TRBJ1-4): GAGVSQTPSNKVTEKGKYVELRCDPISGHTALYWYRQSLGQGPEFLIYFQGTGAADDSGLPNDRFFAVRPEGSVSTLKIQRTERGDSAVYLCASSTGQLEKLFFGSGTQLSVL.

This clonotype appeared many times. CDR3 residues: CSARDYSGRASEQFF. For the CDR3, the DNA is TGCAGTGCTAGAGATTACAGCGGGAGGGCCTCTGAGCAGTTCTTC. The V gene is TRBV20-1, the J gene TRBJ2-1; 10 nucleotides align to TRBD2. Trimming took 0 bases from V and 9 from J; bases not matched to a gene: 8. CDR1 is DFQATT, CDR2 SNEGSKA, per germline (reference sequence). The CDR3 length is 15 residues.

In its sample, this clonotype was seen once. The rearrangement uses TRBV10-3 and TRBJ2-1; D unresolved. Germline CDR1 and CDR2: ENHRY and SYGVKD. Trimming left V 2 bases short and J 6 bases short, with 8 bases between. This CDR3 is built from 13 residues. The CDR3 bases are TGTGCCATCAGTGAGCTTTCCCCCAATGAGCAGTTCTTC. As protein: CAISELSPNEQFF.